These 20 T cell receptor beta chains originate from one sample sequenced in a study of human T cells and chemical hapten exposure. The sample's time point: pre-sensitization, week 0. Treatment noted: therapeutic diphenylcyclopropenone sensitization with weekly scalp DPC. TCRdb fed the RACE reads into MiXCR, producing one record per CDR3 protein. The profile shows approximately 100,000 distinct CDR3 sequences, around 10% of them singletons. The source was whole blood, collected in connection with sensitization to the hapten diphenylcyclopropenone (DPC). These receptors were taken from a woman between 45 and 60 years old with alopecia areata. Some clones in this sample may be carry-over from other donors' samples.

This chain joins TRBV4-2 and TRBJ2-6; D perhaps matches TRBD2 (6 bases). This CDR3 is built from 15 residues. Trimming stripped 8 bases from V and 0 bases from J, with 11 bases between. Germline CDR1 LGHNA, CDR2 YNFKEQ. The CDR3 sequence: CASGLEGSGANVLTF. As DNA, the CDR3 is TGTGCCAGCGGCTTGGAGGGCTCTGGGGCCAACGTCCTGACTTTC.

The chain carries TRBV11-3 and TRBJ2-7, with 8 bases aligning to TRBD1. J was trimmed by 6 bases and V by 5 bases; bases with no gene match: 0. Germline CDR1 reads SGHNT; CDR2 reads YENEEA. There are 11 residues in the CDR3. The CDR3 region is CASSTGGEQYF. In nucleotides, the CDR3 is TGTGCCAGCAGCACAGGGGGCGAGCAGTACTTC.

This sequence joins TRBV27 and TRBJ1-3; D is uncertain. V lost 5 bases to trimming and J lost 1 base, with 12 bases between them. CDR3 length equals 15 residues. Looked up from germline, CDR1 is MNHEY and CDR2 is SMNVEV (reference sequence). The CDR3 DNA sequence: TGTGCCAGCAGTCCAGTACCCTTATCTGGAAACACCATATATTTT. It encodes CASSPVPLSGNTIYF.

The chain recombines TRBV5-4 with TRBJ2-3; 10 bases map to TRBD2. CDR1 is SGHNT and CDR2 is YYREEE in the germline V gene (reference sequence). There are 15 residues in the CDR3. The ends lost 4 bases at V and 8 bases at J; junction bases unmatched: 10. The CDR3 DNA reads TGTGCCAGCAGCGGGAGTCTAGCGGGAGAGGGTACGCAGTATTTT. It specifies CASSGSLAGEGTQYF.

The chain carries TRBV6-5 and TRBJ2-3, with D perhaps TRBD1 or TRBD2 (5 bases each). CDR1 and CDR2 from the germline V gene are MNHEY and SVGAGI. Trimming pared 4 bases from V and 6 bases from J, leaving 11 bases between. The CDR3 consists of 13 residues. The CDR3 spells CASSWDVRDTQYF. The DNA for the CDR3 is TGTGCCAGCAGTTGGGACGTGCGGGATACGCAGTATTTT.

This clonotype was recorded a few times. V usage is TRBV5-1 and J usage is TRBJ2-3, with unresolved D. This CDR3 is 14 amino acids long. V was cut by 1 base and J by 1 base, with 7 bases left in between. Germline V gives CDR1 SGHRS, CDR2 YFSETQ. CDR3 loop: CASSLSTRTDTQYF. The CDR3 DNA is TGCGCCAGCAGCTTGTCTACTCGCACAGATACGCAGTATTTT. The full variable domain, rest sourced from reference TRBV5-1 and TRBJ2-3, is KAGVTQTPRYLIKTRGQQVTLSCSPISGHRSVSWYQQTPGQGLQFLFEYFSETQRNKGNFPGRFSGRQFSNSRSEMNVSTLELGDSALYLCASSLSTRTDTQYFGPGTRLTVL.

The J gene is TRBJ2-7, the V gene TRBV5-1, with D maybe TRBD1 (7 bases). Trimming removed 0 bases from V and 7 bases from J, with 14 bases in between. Per the germline V gene, CDR1 is SGHRS and CDR2 is YFSETQ. The length of the CDR3 is 14 residues. The CDR3 bases are TGCGCCAGCAGCTTGGGTCGACAGGGAGGAGAGCAGTACTTC. It codes for CASSLGRQGGEQYF.

The V call is TRBV6-2 or TRBV6-3, the J call TRBJ1-6, with 9 bases aligning to TRBD1. Trimming cost V 2 bases and J 12 bases; bases outside gene matches: 17. The germline gives CDR1 MNHEY, CDR2 SVGEGT. The CDR3 sequence is 18 residues long. The DNA of the CDR3 is TGTGCCAGCAGTTACCTGCCGGGGACAGGGCAGTTTTCCTTACCCCTCCACTTT. Translated: CASSYLPGTGQFSLPLHF.

This clonotype was counted between two and nine times. This chain links TRBV12-3 or TRBV12-4 with TRBJ1-6; no firm D call. The CDR3 consists of 14 residues. V lost 3 bases, J lost 10 bases, and 13 bases lay in between. CDR3 protein: CASSFEPPSSPLHF. The CDR3 bases are TGTGCCAGCAGTTTTGAGCCGCCCTCATCACCCCTCCACTTT.

A few counts support this clonotype. The CDR3: CASSLSPRTGGGNTEAFF. CDR3 DNA: TGTGCCAGCAGCTTATCTCCCAGGACAGGTGGGGGTAACACTGAAGCTTTCTTT. The chain is built from TRBV7-9 and TRBJ1-1; TRBD1 agrees at 7 bases. The junction had 14 bases not matched to a gene; V was cut back by 2 bases and J by 2 bases. Germline V gene sequence: CDR1 SEHNR, CDR2 FQNEAQ (reference sequence). The CDR3 sequence is 18 residues long.

This clonotype was seen many times. The rearrangement links TRBV29-1 to TRBJ2-3; 9 bases align to TRBD2. V lost 2 bases and J lost 0; bases outside the gene matches: 12. Germline loops: CDR1 SQVTM, CDR2 ANQGSEA. CDR3 length: 18 amino acids. As DNA, the CDR3 is TGCAGCGTTGAACGGACGCTAGCGGGGCACCGAAGCACAGATACGCAGTATTTT. It encodes CSVERTLAGHRSTDTQYF.

This chain joins TRBV12-3 or TRBV12-4 and TRBJ1-3; D is unresolved. This CDR3 contains 14 residues. The V end was cut by 5 bases, the J end by 1 base, with 9 bases between. The CDR3 protein is CASSLQRSGNTIYF. DNA of the CDR3: TGTGCCAGCAGTCTTCAGAGGTCTGGAAACACCATATATTTT.

The CDR3 is CASSQDPSSGKDTQYF. CDR3 DNA sequence: TGTGCCAGCAGCCAAGACCCTTCTAGCGGGAAAGATACGCAGTATTTT. The chain carries TRBV3-1 and TRBJ2-3; 9 bases fit TRBD2. Trimming at V came to 0 bases and at J to 5 bases, leaving 6 bases not matched to a gene. This CDR3 has 16 residues. Germline lookup yields CDR1 LGHDT and CDR2 YNNKEL (reference sequence).

This clonotype was observed a handful of times. The rearrangement uses TRBV18 and TRBJ2-7; D is unclear. The V end was cut by 1 base, the J end by 2 bases, with 9 bases between. CDR3 size: 14 residues. CDR1 and CDR2 (germline): KGHSH, LQKENI. The CDR3 spells CASSPRGSPYEQYF. The CDR3 DNA follows: TGTGCCAGCTCACCACGTGGGTCCCCCTACGAGCAGTACTTC. The variable domain in full, completed from reference TRBV18 and TRBJ2-7, reads NAGVMQNPRHLVRRRGQEARLRCSPMKGHSHVYWYRQLPEEGLKFMVYLQKENIIDESGMPKERFSAEFPKEGPSILRIQQVVRGDSAAYFCASSPRGSPYEQYFGPGTRLTVT.

This clonotype was found many times. This chain links TRBV12-2 with TRBJ1-5; whether TRBD1, the table's D call, matches the DNA was not checked. TRBV12-2 is classified as a pseudogene. This CDR3 has 16 amino acids. CDR3 nucleotides: TGTGCAAGTCGCTTAGAAGGGACGGACCTCAATCAGCCCCAGCATTTT. Protein: CASRLEGTDLNQPQHF.

This clonotype was counted between two and nine times. This rearrangement joins TRBV7-2 to TRBJ1-2; no clear D gene. The CDR3 consists of 14 residues. Germline V gene data show CDR1 as SGHTA and CDR2 as FQGNSA. V lost 1 base to trimming and J lost 2 bases, with 8 bases between them. In DNA form, the CDR3 reads TGTGCCAGCAGCTTAGATTATGTAAACTATGGCTACACCTTC. It is translated as CASSLDYVNYGYTF.

This clonotype was detected a few times. This sequence joins TRBV28 and TRBJ1-4, with TRBD1 identical over 10 bases. CDR3 length: 17 residues. V was pared by 6 bases and J by 0 bases, with 7 bases of the junction left unmatched. Per germline, CDR1 MDHEN and CDR2 SYDVKM. The CDR3 DNA reads as TGTGCCAGCAGCCCCCGGGACAGGGGAGCAACTAATGAAAAACTGTTTTTT. Residues: CASSPRDRGATNEKLFF.

This clonotype was counted many times. The V and J genes are TRBV28 and TRBJ2-2; D possibly corresponds to TRBD1 (5 bases). The CDR3 sequence is 16 residues long. Trimming cost V 7 bases and J 3 bases, with 18 bases left between them. CDR1 MDHEN and CDR2 SYDVKM come from the germline V gene. The CDR3 here is CASISGASIYTGELFF. CDR3 DNA sequence: TGTGCCAGCATTTCTGGGGCGAGCATTTACACCGGGGAGCTGTTTTTT.

This clonotype was detected only once. V and J are TRBV5-1 and TRBJ1-4, with no clear D. This CDR3 is built from 14 residues. In germline, CDR1 is SGHRS, CDR2 YFSETQ. V was cut by 4 bases and J by 0 bases, with 7 bases left in between. The CDR3: CASSPRATNEKLFF. The CDR3 nucleotides are TGCGCCAGCAGCCCCCGGGCAACTAATGAAAAACTGTTTTTT.

This clonotype was seen ten or more times. V is TRBV6-1 and J is TRBJ2-5, with D unclear. The CDR3 contains 13 residues. Germline V gene sequence: CDR1 MNHNS, CDR2 SASEGT. The V and J ends lost 5 bases and 5 bases respectively, with 12 bases between them. The CDR3 sequence is CASSNLEGETQYF. CDR3 DNA sequence: TGTGCCAGCAGTAATTTGGAAGGGGAGACCCAGTACTTC.